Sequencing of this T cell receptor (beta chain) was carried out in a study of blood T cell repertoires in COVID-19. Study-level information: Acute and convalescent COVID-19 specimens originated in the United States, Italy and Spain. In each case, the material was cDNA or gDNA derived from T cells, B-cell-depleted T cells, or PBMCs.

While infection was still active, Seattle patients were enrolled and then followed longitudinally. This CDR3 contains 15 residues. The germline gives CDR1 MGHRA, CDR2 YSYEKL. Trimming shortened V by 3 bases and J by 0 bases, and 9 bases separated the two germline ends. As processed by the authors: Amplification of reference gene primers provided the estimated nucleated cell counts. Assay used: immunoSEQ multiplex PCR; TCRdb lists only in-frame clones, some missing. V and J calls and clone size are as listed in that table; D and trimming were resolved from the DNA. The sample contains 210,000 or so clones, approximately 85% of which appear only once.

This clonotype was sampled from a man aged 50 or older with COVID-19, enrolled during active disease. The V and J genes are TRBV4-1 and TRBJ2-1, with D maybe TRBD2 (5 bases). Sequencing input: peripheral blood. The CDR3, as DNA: TGCGCCAGCAGCCAGCGGGTTAGCTCCTACAATGAGCAGTTCTTC. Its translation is CASSQRVSSYNEQFF.